This is a list of T cell receptor beta chains from one sample in a study of CD8+ T cells in alopecia areata. The method was immunoSEQ multiplex PCR; TCRdb's version includes in-frame clones alone and lacks a portion of them. The data hold 150,000 or so clones, with about nine tenths observed a single time. The source material was CD8+ T cells sorted from blood, sampled at week 0. These receptors all come from a human donor with alopecia areata. Both conserved end residues are part of each CDR3. D genes are given only for firm matches. A row's size may be missing; if present it is once, few, many or a size class.

abundance: NA
j_gene: TRBJ2-1
v_gene: TRBV4-2
d_gene: TRBD2
CDR3aa: CASSQESGLAKVEQFF
CDR3nt: TGTGCCAGCAGCCAAGAGAGTGGACTAGCTAAGGTGGAGCAGTTCTTC

abundance: NA
j_gene: TRBJ1-5
v_gene: TRBV29-1
d_gene: TRBD1
CDR3aa: CSVMGQDNQPQHF
CDR3nt: TGCAGCGTTATGGGACAGGACAATCAGCCCCAGCATTTT

abundance: once
j_gene: TRBJ2-5
v_gene: TRBV29-1
d_gene: NA
CDR3aa: CSVEGAETQYF
CDR3nt: TGCAGCGTTGAAGGCGCGGAGACCCAGTACTTC

abundance: NA
j_gene: TRBJ2-2
v_gene: TRBV7-9
d_gene: NA
CDR3aa: CASSLASDSTFF
CDR3nt: TGTGCCAGCAGCTTAGCGTCGGACAGTACGTTTTTT

abundance: NA
j_gene: TRBJ2-1
v_gene: TRBV6-5
d_gene: NA
CDR3aa: CASSLNGYNEQFF
CDR3nt: TGTGCCAGCAGCTTGAACGGCTACAATGAGCAGTTCTTC

abundance: NA
j_gene: TRBJ2-3
v_gene: TRBV7-3
d_gene: TRBD2
CDR3aa: CASSQRGWTSDTDTQYF
CDR3nt: TGTGCCAGCAGTCAACGAGGGTGGACTAGCGACACAGATACGCAGTATTTT

abundance: NA
j_gene: TRBJ2-7
v_gene: TRBV27
d_gene: TRBD1
CDR3aa: CASSRGTGMAYEQYF
CDR3nt: TGTGCCAGCAGCCGTGGGACAGGGATGGCGTACGAGCAGTACTTC

abundance: NA
j_gene: TRBJ1-5
v_gene: TRBV30
d_gene: TRBD1
CDR3aa: CAWSVPQGTQPQHF
CDR3nt: TGTGCCTGGAGTGTACCACAGGGGACTCAGCCCCAGCATTTT

abundance: NA
j_gene: TRBJ2-7
v_gene: TRBV19
d_gene: NA
CDR3aa: CASSPGTNYEQYF
CDR3nt: TGTGCCAGTAGCCCCGGGACAAACTACGAGCAGTACTTC

abundance: NA
j_gene: TRBJ2-7
v_gene: TRBV7-2
d_gene: TRBD1
CDR3aa: CASSDGTGAVNEQYF
CDR3nt: TGTGCCAGCAGCGATGGGACAGGGGCGGTCAACGAGCAGTACTTC

abundance: few
j_gene: TRBJ2-7
v_gene: TRBV29-1
d_gene: NA
CDR3aa: CSVRPDSSYEQYF
CDR3nt: TGCAGCGTCCGCCCCGACAGCTCCTACGAGCAGTACTTC

abundance: once
j_gene: TRBJ2-7
v_gene: TRBV4-1
d_gene: NA
CDR3aa: CASSQGAGYEQYF
CDR3nt: TGCGCCAGCAGCCAAGGGGCGGGCTACGAGCAGTACTTC

abundance: once
j_gene: TRBJ1-2
v_gene: TRBV7-2
d_gene: NA
CDR3aa: CASSPDSGQILYGYTF
CDR3nt: TGTGCCAGCAGCCCGGACAGCGGACAGATACTCTATGGCTACACCTTC

abundance: NA
j_gene: TRBJ2-3
v_gene: TRBV11-1
d_gene: TRBD2
CDR3aa: CASSPEGLAGATDTQYF
CDR3nt: TGTGCCAGCAGTCCCGAGGGGCTAGCGGGGGCCACAGATACGCAGTATTTT

abundance: NA
j_gene: TRBJ1-4
v_gene: TRBV7-9
d_gene: NA
CDR3aa: CASSSPDGGEKLFF
CDR3nt: TGTGCCAGCAGCTCCCCGGACGGGGGGGAAAAACTGTTTTTT

abundance: NA
j_gene: TRBJ2-2
v_gene: TRBV27
d_gene: NA
CDR3aa: CASSPYGRLEWVTGELFF
CDR3nt: TGTGCCAGCAGTCCCTACGGGAGATTAGAGTGGGTCACCGGGGAGCTGTTTTTT

abundance: NA
j_gene: TRBJ2-1
v_gene: TRBV7-8
d_gene: NA
CDR3aa: CASSFWAGHYNEQFF
CDR3nt: TGTGCCAGCAGCTTCTGGGCGGGACACTACAATGAGCAGTTCTTC

abundance: NA
j_gene: TRBJ2-5
v_gene: TRBV6-5
d_gene: NA
CDR3aa: CASSYASQETQYF
CDR3nt: TGTGCCAGCAGTTACGCAAGCCAAGAGACCCAGTACTTC

abundance: NA
j_gene: TRBJ1-2
v_gene: TRBV7-2
d_gene: NA
CDR3aa: CASSPSGLDGYTF
CDR3nt: TGTGCCAGCAGCCCGAGTGGTTTGGATGGCTACACCTTC

abundance: NA
j_gene: TRBJ2-7
v_gene: TRBV5-1
d_gene: TRBD1
CDR3aa: CASSSPGTGVNYEQYF
CDR3nt: TGCGCCAGCAGCTCCCCCGGGACAGGGGTCAACTACGAGCAGTACTTC

abundance: NA
j_gene: TRBJ2-2
v_gene: TRBV2
d_gene: TRBD1
CDR3aa: CASSDRTGGTGELFF
CDR3nt: TGTGCCAGCAGTGACCGGACAGGGGGCACCGGGGAGCTGTTTTTT

abundance: NA
j_gene: TRBJ2-7
v_gene: TRBV11-3
d_gene: NA
CDR3aa: CASSLFSGSEQYF
CDR3nt: TGTGCCAGCAGCTTATTTTCGGGGTCCGAGCAGTACTTC

abundance: NA
j_gene: TRBJ2-7
v_gene: TRBV6-1
d_gene: NA
CDR3aa: CASTGKVMYEQYF
CDR3nt: TGTGCCAGCACCGGAAAAGTAATGTACGAGCAGTACTTC

abundance: NA
j_gene: TRBJ2-7
v_gene: TRBV13
d_gene: NA
CDR3aa: CASSRREFEQYF
CDR3nt: TGTGCCAGCAGCCGTAGGGAATTCGAGCAGTACTTC

abundance: NA
j_gene: TRBJ2-2
v_gene: TRBV9
d_gene: NA
CDR3aa: CASSVGGNTGELFF
CDR3nt: TGTGCCAGCAGCGTAGGTGGGAACACCGGGGAGCTGTTTTTT

abundance: NA
j_gene: TRBJ2-3
v_gene: TRBV7-9
d_gene: TRBD2
CDR3aa: CASSSLAERADTQYF
CDR3nt: TGTGCCAGCAGCTCGCTAGCGGAGAGGGCAGATACGCAGTATTTT

abundance: NA
j_gene: TRBJ1-1
v_gene: TRBV7-6
d_gene: TRBD1
CDR3aa: CASSSAGGLNTEAFF
CDR3nt: TGTGCCAGCAGCTCAGCAGGGGGGCTGAACACTGAAGCTTTCTTT

abundance: NA
j_gene: TRBJ2-1
v_gene: TRBV7-8
d_gene: NA
CDR3aa: CASSLQDSSYNEQFF
CDR3nt: TGTGCCAGCAGCTTACAGGATAGCTCCTACAATGAGCAGTTCTTC

abundance: NA
j_gene: TRBJ2-5
v_gene: TRBV27
d_gene: NA
CDR3aa: CASSLQGDQETQYF
CDR3nt: TGTGCCAGCAGTTTACAGGGAGACCAAGAGACCCAGTACTTC

abundance: NA
j_gene: TRBJ2-1
v_gene: TRBV4-1
d_gene: TRBD2
CDR3aa: CASSQGTSGNNEQFF
CDR3nt: TGCGCCAGCAGCCAGGGGACTAGCGGGAACAATGAGCAGTTCTTC

abundance: NA
j_gene: TRBJ1-1
v_gene: TRBV4-1
d_gene: NA
CDR3aa: CASSQEGSGATKAFF
CDR3nt: TGCGCCAGCAGCCAAGAAGGTTCAGGGGCCACGAAAGCTTTCTTT

abundance: NA
j_gene: TRBJ2-7
v_gene: TRBV19
d_gene: NA
CDR3aa: CATLSRANEQYF
CDR3nt: TGTGCCACCCTTTCCAGGGCCAACGAGCAGTACTTC

abundance: once
j_gene: TRBJ2-3
v_gene: TRBV27
d_gene: NA
CDR3aa: CAVGTDTQYF
CDR3nt: TGTGCAGTTGGCACAGATACGCAGTATTTT

abundance: NA
j_gene: TRBJ2-1
v_gene: TRBV9
d_gene: TRBD2
CDR3aa: CASSPEAGGMNEQFF
CDR3nt: TGTGCCAGCAGCCCCGAAGCGGGAGGGATGAATGAGCAGTTCTTC

abundance: NA
j_gene: TRBJ2-3
v_gene: TRBV10-3
d_gene: NA
CDR3aa: CAISEGTGRDTQYF
CDR3nt: TGTGCCATCAGTGAGGGGACCGGGAGAGATACGCAGTATTTT

abundance: NA
j_gene: TRBJ2-7
v_gene: TRBV29-1
d_gene: TRBD1
CDR3aa: CSVRTGNSEQYF
CDR3nt: TGCAGCGTGAGGACAGGGAATAGCGAGCAGTACTTC

abundance: NA
j_gene: TRBJ2-5
v_gene: TRBV7-6
d_gene: NA
CDR3aa: CASSLAGRATETQYF
CDR3nt: TGTGCCAGCAGCTTAGCGGGTCGCGCCACGGAGACCCAGTACTTC

abundance: few
j_gene: TRBJ2-7
v_gene: TRBV5-1
d_gene: TRBD1
CDR3aa: CASSLNRGLRSYEQYF
CDR3nt: TGCGCCAGCAGCTTAAACAGGGGTCTTAGGTCCTACGAGCAGTACTTC

abundance: NA
j_gene: TRBJ2-7
v_gene: TRBV5-6
d_gene: NA
CDR3aa: CASSDRDSYYEQYF
CDR3nt: TGTGCCAGCAGCGACCGGGACTCGTACTACGAGCAGTACTTC

abundance: NA
j_gene: TRBJ2-1
v_gene: TRBV11-1
d_gene: NA
CDR3aa: CASSLAASSYNEQFF
CDR3nt: TGTGCCAGCAGCTTAGCAGCGAGCTCCTACAATGAGCAGTTCTTC

abundance: NA
j_gene: TRBJ1-2
v_gene: TRBV5-1
d_gene: TRBD1
CDR3aa: CASSPDRDRGYYGYTF
CDR3nt: TGCGCCAGCAGCCCCGACCGGGACAGGGGATACTATGGCTACACCTTC

abundance: NA
j_gene: TRBJ2-1
v_gene: TRBV11-2
d_gene: TRBD2
CDR3aa: CASSRTSGGDEQFF
CDR3nt: TGTGCCAGCAGCCGGACTAGCGGGGGTGATGAGCAGTTCTTC

abundance: once
j_gene: TRBJ2-1
v_gene: TRBV6-4
d_gene: TRBD2
CDR3aa: CASSPLADSYNEQFF
CDR3nt: TGTGCCAGCAGCCCTCTAGCGGACTCCTACAATGAGCAGTTCTTC

abundance: NA
j_gene: TRBJ2-1
v_gene: TRBV5-1
d_gene: NA
CDR3aa: CASSPRGLSPYNEQFF
CDR3nt: TGCGCCAGCAGCCCGCGGGGGCTATCACCCTACAATGAGCAGTTCTTC

abundance: NA
j_gene: TRBJ2-5
v_gene: TRBV4-1
d_gene: TRBD2
CDR3aa: CASSQESLGGSQQETQYF
CDR3nt: TGCGCCAGCAGCCAAGAGAGTTTGGGCGGGAGTCAACAAGAGACCCAGTACTTC

abundance: NA
j_gene: TRBJ2-2
v_gene: TRBV6-1
d_gene: TRBD2
CDR3aa: CATEAGGNTGELFF
CDR3nt: TGTGCCACCGAAGCGGGAGGTAACACCGGGGAGCTGTTTTTT

abundance: NA
j_gene: TRBJ2-1
v_gene: TRBV25-1
d_gene: NA
CDR3aa: CASSDWGEIYNEQFF
CDR3nt: TGTGCCAGCAGTGATTGGGGGGAGATCTACAATGAGCAGTTCTTC

abundance: NA
j_gene: TRBJ2-7
v_gene: TRBV19
d_gene: NA
CDR3aa: CASSMFGNLLYEQYF
CDR3nt: TGTGCCAGTAGTATGTTCGGGAACCTCCTCTACGAGCAGTACTTC

abundance: NA
j_gene: TRBJ2-7
v_gene: TRBV27
d_gene: NA
CDR3aa: CASSLSGAHLSYEQYF
CDR3nt: TGTGCCAGCAGTTTATCAGGGGCCCACCTCTCCTACGAGCAGTACTTC

abundance: NA
j_gene: TRBJ2-2
v_gene: TRBV27
d_gene: NA
CDR3aa: CASSLIYVRTGELFF
CDR3nt: TGTGCCAGCAGTTTAATATATGTAAGGACCGGGGAGCTGTTTTTT

abundance: NA
j_gene: TRBJ2-7
v_gene: TRBV9
d_gene: NA
CDR3aa: CASSVFPPGPPGVYEQYF
CDR3nt: TGTGCCAGCAGCGTATTCCCTCCGGGACCACCTGGGGTATACGAGCAGTACTTC

abundance: NA
j_gene: TRBJ2-1
v_gene: TRBV29-1
d_gene: TRBD2
CDR3aa: CSVGLTSGSNEQFF
CDR3nt: TGCAGCGTTGGGTTGACTAGCGGGTCCAATGAGCAGTTCTTC

abundance: few
j_gene: TRBJ2-1
v_gene: TRBV27
d_gene: NA
CDR3aa: CASSLQDNEQFF
CDR3nt: TGTGCCAGCAGTTTACAAGACAATGAGCAGTTCTTC